This entry concerns a single T cell receptor beta chain. The sample belongs to a study of blood T cell repertoires in COVID-19. Study in general: Sites across the United States, Italy and Spain contributed samples from acute and convalescent COVID-19.

The length of the CDR3 is 16 residues. Germline V gene lookup returns CDR1 MNHEY and CDR2 SVGAGI. V lost 2 bases, J lost 1 base, and 2 bases stayed unmatched. TCRdb's table, derived via immunoSEQ multiplex PCR, lists solely in-frame clones and lacks some. Of approximately 90,000 clones in the sample, around 81% were seen once. Input material: peripheral blood. The TCR sequence derives from a man aged 45-60 years with acute or convalescent COVID-19. The rearrangement links TRBV6-5 to TRBJ2-6; TRBD1 matches 7 bases. The CDR3 spells CASSYATGSGANVLTF. The CDR3 DNA follows: TGTGCCAGCAGTTACGCGACAGGGTCTGGGGCCAACGTCCTGACTTTC.